This T cell receptor (beta chain) is from a study of regulatory T cells in long-lasting Graves disease. Arm-PCR of CDR3 regions and iRepertoire HTBI primers were used to build TCR beta libraries. TCRdb independently ran MiXCR on the multiplex PCR reads; one entry per CDR3 protein. This table holds about half a million distinct CDR3 sequences, approximately 12% found once. This CDR3 spans 15 amino acids. Germline lookup yields CDR1 SGHTS and CDR2 YDEGEE. J lost 2 bases, V lost 4 bases, and 7 bases had no gene match. As to time point: newly diagnosed GD, antithyroid drugs for less than 3 months. TCR sequences were obtained from RNA taken from PBMCs. This sample was also put to use in a study of T cells in Graves' hyperthyroidism and ophthalmopathy.

The origin of this receptor is a young woman with Graves disease. The sequences come from peripheral blood mononuclear cells (PBMCs), collected at new diagnosis, from a patient treated with antithyroid drugs. V usage is TRBV5-8 and J usage is TRBJ2-5, with 8 nucleotides matching TRBD2. This chain's CDR3 is CASSAAGGIQETQYF. The DNA for the CDR3 is TGTGCCAGCAGCGCCGCGGGGGGCATACAAGAGACCCAGTACTTC.